This is a list of T cell receptor beta chains from one sample in a study of T cell repertoires in cytomegalovirus infection. Each CDR3 protein gets one entry after TCRdb re-called the reads with MiXCR. The sample consists of tens of thousands of distinct CDR3 sequences, 40% to 50% of them appearing once. These receptors' targets are unknown. The material was CD8+ T cells from cultured PBMCs, obtained from culture after CMV antigen stimulation. The receptors were sampled from a human donor in good health (CMV status not recorded). Some clones in this sample may be carry-over from other donors' samples. Both conserved end residues are part of each CDR3. The D gene is left open where the match is weak. Rows give clone size only sometimes, using once, few, many, or a class for an expanded clone.

size: many; J: TRBJ2-1; V: TRBV4-1; D: .; CDR3: CASSQDGGLVYNEQFF; DNA: TGCGCCAGCAGCCAAGATGGGGGGCTAGTCTACAATGAGCAGTTCTTC
size: many; J: TRBJ1-2; V: TRBV7-6; D: .; CDR3: CASRPGQFYGYTF; DNA: TGTGCCAGCAGACCCGGACAGTTCTATGGCTACACCTTC
size: .; J: TRBJ1-2; V: TRBV7-9; D: .; CDR3: CASSFPGVDYGYTF; DNA: TGTGCCAGCAGCTTCCCGGGAGTGGACTATGGCTACACCTTC
size: .; J: TRBJ2-7; V: TRBV11-1; D: TRBD2; CDR3: CASSSPGLVYEQYF; DNA: TGTGCCAGCAGCTCCCCGGGACTAGTCTACGAGCAGTACTTC
size: few; J: TRBJ2-3; V: TRBV11-2; D: .; CDR3: CASSPLDYNTQYF; DNA: TGTGCCAGCAGCCCCCTGGACTATAATACGCAGTATTTT
size: .; J: TRBJ2-1; V: TRBV20-1; D: .; CDR3: CSARDRGSSSYNEQFF; DNA: TGCAGTGCTAGAGATCGGGGCTCAAGCTCCTACAATGAGCAGTTCTTC
size: .; J: TRBJ2-7; V: TRBV19; D: TRBD2; CDR3: CASSSGTSRYEQYF; DNA: TGTGCCAGTAGTTCCGGGACTAGCCGCTACGAGCAGTACTTC
size: many; J: TRBJ1-1; V: TRBV13; D: .; CDR3: CASSPGRLILYDTEAFF; DNA: TGTGCCAGCAGCCCGGGACGCCTGATTCTTTATGACACTGAAGCTTTCTTT
size: many; J: TRBJ2-5; V: TRBV7-8; D: .; CDR3: CASSSRNRNRIGSGETQYF; DNA: TGTGCCAGCAGCTCCCGAAACCGCAACAGGATAGGGAGTGGTGAGACCCAGTACTTC
size: .; J: TRBJ1-5; V: TRBV4-1; D: TRBD1; CDR3: CASSQGFGQGVGAQHF; DNA: TGCGCCAGCAGCCAAGGCTTCGGACAGGGAGTCGGGGCCCAGCATTTT
size: once; J: TRBJ2-5; V: TRBV11-2; D: .; CDR3: CASSLVLRRGQETQYF; DNA: TGTGCCAGCAGCTTAGTTTTACGGAGGGGGCAAGAGACCCAGTACTTC
size: .; J: TRBJ1-6; V: TRBV19; D: TRBD1; CDR3: CASSRRQGNSPLHF; DNA: TGTGCCAGTAGTAGAAGACAGGGGAATTCACCCCTCCACTTT
size: .; J: TRBJ1-1; V: TRBV7-6; D: TRBD1; CDR3: CASSRVTGDEAFF; DNA: TGTGCCAGCAGCCGCGTAACAGGGGATGAAGCTTTCTTT
size: .; J: TRBJ1-1; V: TRBV7-9; D: .; CDR3: CASSAQGKTTEAFF; DNA: TGTGCCAGCAGCGCACAGGGTAAGACGACTGAAGCTTTCTTT
size: few; J: TRBJ1-2; V: TRBV7-6; D: .; CDR3: CASSSLASYGYTF; DNA: TGTGCCAGCAGTTCGCTTGCGAGTTATGGCTACACCTTC
size: few; J: TRBJ2-7; V: TRBV27; D: TRBD2; CDR3: CASSPWQGLAGLLGRRHEQYF; DNA: TGTGCCAGCAGTCCCTGGCAGGGACTAGCGGGGTTGCTTGGGAGGAGGCACGAGCAGTACTTC
size: .; J: TRBJ1-2; V: TRBV11-2; D: TRBD1; CDR3: CASSLAGGTGNYGYTF; DNA: TGTGCCAGCAGCTTAGCGGGGGGGACAGGGAACTATGGCTACACCTTC
size: .; J: TRBJ2-4; V: TRBV2; D: TRBD1; CDR3: CASSGDREITLKAKNIQYF; DNA: TGTGCCAGCAGTGGAGACAGGGAAATAACACTAAAAGCCAAAAACATTCAGTACTTC
size: .; J: TRBJ1-2; V: TRBV9; D: TRBD1; CDR3: CASSVGPTGSSYGYTF; DNA: TGTGCCAGCAGCGTAGGCCCGACAGGGAGCAGCTATGGCTACACCTTC
size: .; J: TRBJ2-1; V: TRBV11-2; D: .; CDR3: CASSTSRVYQFF; DNA: TGTGCCAGCAGCACGTCCCGGGTTTACCAGTTCTTC
size: .; J: TRBJ2-7; V: TRBV20-1; D: .; CDR3: CSARDVTGAVSYEQYF; DNA: TGCAGTGCTAGAGATGTCACGGGAGCTGTCTCCTACGAGCAGTACTTC
size: .; J: TRBJ2-3; V: TRBV4-1; D: .; CDR3: CASSQQGTPQVDTQYF; DNA: TGCGCCAGCAGCCAGCAGGGGACCCCTCAGGTAGATACGCAGTATTTT
size: few; J: TRBJ2-7; V: TRBV7-3; D: .; CDR3: CASSDVQGYEQYF; DNA: TGTGCCAGCAGTGATGTACAGGGCTACGAGCAGTACTTC
size: .; J: TRBJ2-1; V: TRBV7-6; D: .; CDR3: CASSLTEHYNEQFF; DNA: TGTGCCAGCAGCCTGACAGAGCACTACAATGAGCAGTTCTTC
size: .; J: TRBJ2-1; V: TRBV6-6; D: TRBD2; CDR3: CASSYPTGLLAGAYEQFF; DNA: TGTGCCAGCAGTTACCCTACCGGCCTTCTAGCGGGAGCGTATGAGCAGTTCTTC
size: .; J: TRBJ2-1; V: TRBV7-8; D: .; CDR3: CASSWGISTYNEQFF; DNA: TGTGCCAGCAGCTGGGGAATATCCACCTACAATGAGCAGTTCTTC
size: many; J: TRBJ2-3; V: TRBV11-2; D: .; CDR3: CASRLGGGPDTQYF; DNA: TGTGCCAGCAGGTTAGGAGGGGGACCAGATACGCAGTATTTT
size: many; J: TRBJ1-2; V: TRBV4-1; D: .; CDR3: CASSQDGQGDGYTF; DNA: TGCGCCAGCAGCCAAGATGGGCAGGGAGATGGCTACACCTTC
size: few; J: TRBJ2-3; V: TRBV7-6; D: .; CDR3: CASSSTTTRTDTQYF; DNA: TGTGCCAGCAGCTCGACCACTACCCGCACAGATACGCAGTATTTT
size: few; J: TRBJ2-1; V: TRBV7-8; D: .; CDR3: CASSLAGGPLYTAYEQFF; DNA: TGTGCCAGCAGCTTAGCGGGGGGCCCCCTCTACACTGCGTATGAGCAGTTCTTC
size: few; J: TRBJ2-5; V: TRBV4-1; D: .; CDR3: CASSRRGADGETQYF; DNA: TGCGCCAGCAGCCGAAGGGGTGCAGATGGGGAGACCCAGTACTTC
size: .; J: TRBJ2-5; V: TRBV4-2; D: TRBD1; CDR3: CASSQVGRGQETQYF; DNA: TGTGCCAGCAGCCAAGTGGGCAGGGGGCAAGAGACCCAGTACTTC
size: .; J: TRBJ1-2; V: TRBV7-6; D: .; CDR3: CASSWGGAQDGYTF; DNA: TGTGCCAGCAGCTGGGGGGGGGCTCAGGATGGCTACACCTTC
size: .; J: TRBJ2-3; V: TRBV27; D: .; CDR3: CASSLSEPTDTQYF; DNA: TGTGCCAGCAGTTTAAGTGAGCCCACAGATACGCAGTATTTT
size: few; J: TRBJ2-1; V: TRBV10-3; D: .; CDR3: CAITSGHEQFF; DNA: TGTGCCATCACCTCGGGCCATGAGCAGTTCTTC
size: .; J: TRBJ1-1; V: TRBV9; D: .; CDR3: CASSEGRLNTEAFF; DNA: TGTGCCAGCAGCGAAGGACGGCTGAACACTGAAGCTTTCTTT
size: .; J: TRBJ2-3; V: TRBV5-1; D: TRBD2; CDR3: CASSLPGLAGAHGGTDTQYF; DNA: TGCGCCAGCAGCTTACCTGGACTAGCGGGGGCCCACGGGGGCACAGATACGCAGTATTTT
size: once; J: TRBJ1-4; V: TRBV12-3/TRBV12-4; D: .; CDR3: CASSLTRNEKLFF; DNA: TGTGCCAGCAGTTTGACAAGAAATGAAAAACTGTTTTTT
size: .; J: TRBJ1-4; V: TRBV29-1; D: .; CDR3: CSVEEIGLNEKLFF; DNA: TGCAGCGTTGAGGAAATCGGACTTAATGAAAAACTGTTTTTT
size: .; J: TRBJ2-5; V: TRBV11-2; D: .; CDR3: CASSLLAGTSRETQYF; DNA: TGTGCCAGCAGCTTATTGGCCGGGACTTCAAGAGAGACCCAGTACTTC
size: .; J: TRBJ1-3; V: TRBV20-1; D: .; CDR3: CSARDSLGDSGNTIYF; DNA: TGCAGTGCTAGAGACTCACTGGGGGACTCTGGAAACACCATATATTTT
size: few; J: TRBJ2-7; V: TRBV7-2; D: .; CDR3: CASSFTYEQYF; DNA: TGTGCCAGCAGCTTTACCTACGAGCAGTACTTC
size: once; J: TRBJ1-1; V: TRBV15; D: .; CDR3: CATSYQNTEAFF; DNA: TGTGCCACCAGCTATCAGAACACTGAAGCTTTCTTT
size: .; J: TRBJ2-1; V: TRBV11-2; D: .; CDR3: CASSLVYGRGGYNEQFF; DNA: TGTGCCAGCAGCTTAGTCTATGGCCGAGGGGGGTACAATGAGCAGTTCTTC
size: .; J: TRBJ1-1; V: TRBV4-1; D: .; CDR3: CASSQDWGKNTEAFF; DNA: TGCGCCAGCAGCCAAGATTGGGGAAAGAACACTGAAGCTTTCTTT
size: .; J: TRBJ2-1; V: TRBV6-8; D: TRBD2; CDR3: CASRPGTSGSGNEQFF; DNA: TGTGCCAGCAGGCCCGGGACTAGCGGGAGTGGTAATGAGCAGTTCTTC
size: few; J: TRBJ2-4; V: TRBV12-3/TRBV12-4; D: .; CDR3: CASSLSLDRAKNIQYF; DNA: TGTGCCAGCAGTTTATCCCTCGACAGAGCCAAAAACATTCAGTACTTC
size: .; J: TRBJ2-1; V: TRBV13; D: TRBD2; CDR3: CASSFGTSFSNEQFF; DNA: TGTGCCAGCAGCTTCGGGACTAGTTTTTCGAATGAGCAGTTCTTC
size: .; J: TRBJ2-1; V: TRBV27; D: TRBD2; CDR3: CASSGPGGYNEQFF; DNA: TGTGCCAGCAGTGGGCCGGGGGGATACAATGAGCAGTTCTTC
size: .; J: TRBJ2-3; V: TRBV14; D: TRBD2; CDR3: CASSQENGRIDTQYF; DNA: TGTGCCAGCAGCCAAGAGAACGGGAGGATAGATACGCAGTATTTT
size: once; J: TRBJ1-5; V: TRBV27; D: TRBD1; CDR3: CASSLGQAQPQHF; DNA: TGTGCCAGCAGCCTGGGACAGGCTCAGCCCCAGCATTTT
size: .; J: TRBJ2-1; V: TRBV6-1; D: TRBD2; CDR3: CASRAKERETTYNEQFF; DNA: TGTGCCAGCAGAGCTAAGGAGCGGGAGACCACTTACAATGAGCAGTTCTTC
size: .; J: TRBJ1-1; V: TRBV20-1; D: TRBD1; CDR3: CSAHRDRANTEAFF; DNA: TGCAGTGCTCACCGGGACAGGGCGAACACTGAAGCTTTCTTT
size: few; J: TRBJ2-1; V: TRBV9; D: TRBD1; CDR3: CASSAKIQGALDNEQFF; DNA: TGTGCCAGCAGCGCAAAAATTCAGGGGGCATTGGACAATGAGCAGTTCTTC